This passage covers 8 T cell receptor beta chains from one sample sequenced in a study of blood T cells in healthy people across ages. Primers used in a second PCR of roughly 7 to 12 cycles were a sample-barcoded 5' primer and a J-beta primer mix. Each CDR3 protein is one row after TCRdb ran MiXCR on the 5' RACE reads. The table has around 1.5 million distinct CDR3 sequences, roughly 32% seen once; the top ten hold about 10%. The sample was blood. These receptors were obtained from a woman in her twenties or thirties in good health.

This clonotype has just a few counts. CDR3 DNA sequence: TGCGCCAGCAGCTTGGAGGGTTTCAACGAGCAGTACTTC. Its protein is CASSLEGFNEQYF. The rearrangement uses TRBV5-1 and TRBJ2-7; no clear D. V was shortened by 0 bases and J by 5 bases, with 9 bases between the two germline ends. The CDR3 sequence is 13 residues long. Germline-derived CDR1 and CDR2 are SGHRS and YFSETQ.

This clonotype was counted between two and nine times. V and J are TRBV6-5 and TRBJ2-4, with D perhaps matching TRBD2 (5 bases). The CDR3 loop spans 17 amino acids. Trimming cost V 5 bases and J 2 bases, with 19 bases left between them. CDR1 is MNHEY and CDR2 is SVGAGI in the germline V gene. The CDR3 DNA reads TGTGCCAGCAGTCCTCGAGGGCTAGTGAGTTCCAAAAACATTCAGTACTTC. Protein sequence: CASSPRGLVSSKNIQYF.

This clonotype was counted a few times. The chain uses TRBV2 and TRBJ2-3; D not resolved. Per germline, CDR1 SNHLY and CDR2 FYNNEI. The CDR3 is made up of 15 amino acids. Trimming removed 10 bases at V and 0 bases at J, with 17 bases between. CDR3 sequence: CAIRFGLLSTDTQYF. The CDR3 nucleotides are TGTGCCATCAGGTTCGGCCTCTTGAGCACAGATACGCAGTATTTT. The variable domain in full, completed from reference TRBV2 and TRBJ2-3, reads EPEVTQTPSHQVTQMGQEVILRCVPISNHLYFYWYRQILGQKVEFLVSFYNNEISEKSEIFDDQFSVERPDGSNFTLKIRSTKLEDSAMYFCAIRFGLLSTDTQYFGPGTRLTVL.

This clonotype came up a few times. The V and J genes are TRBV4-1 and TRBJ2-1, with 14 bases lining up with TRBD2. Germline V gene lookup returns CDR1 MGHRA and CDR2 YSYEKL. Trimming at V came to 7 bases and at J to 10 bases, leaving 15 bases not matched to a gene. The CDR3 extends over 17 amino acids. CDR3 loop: CASTAQWTSGGKREQFF. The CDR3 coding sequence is TGCGCCAGCACCGCGCAATGGACTAGCGGGGGGAAACGAGAGCAGTTCTTC.

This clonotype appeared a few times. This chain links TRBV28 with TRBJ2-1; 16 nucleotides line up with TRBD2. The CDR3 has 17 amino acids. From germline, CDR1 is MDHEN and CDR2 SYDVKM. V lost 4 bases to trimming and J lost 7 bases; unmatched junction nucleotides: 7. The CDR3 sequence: CASSSPGLAGGRNEQFF. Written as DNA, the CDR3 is TGTGCCAGCAGTTCACCGGGACTAGCGGGGGGGAGGAATGAGCAGTTCTTC.

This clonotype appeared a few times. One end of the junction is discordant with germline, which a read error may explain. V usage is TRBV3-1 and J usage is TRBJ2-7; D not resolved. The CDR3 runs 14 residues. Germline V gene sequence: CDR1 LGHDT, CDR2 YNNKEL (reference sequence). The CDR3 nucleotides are TGTGCCCGCAGCCAAGGCTCGGGCGATGACGAGCAGTACTTC. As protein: CARSQGSGDDEQYF.

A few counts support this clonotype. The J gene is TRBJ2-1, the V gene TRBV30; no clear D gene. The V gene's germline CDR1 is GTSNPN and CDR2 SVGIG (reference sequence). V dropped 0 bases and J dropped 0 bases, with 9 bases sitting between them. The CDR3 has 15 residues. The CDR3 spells CAWSVTPSSYNEQFF. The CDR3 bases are TGTGCCTGGAGTGTAACTCCCAGCTCCTACAATGAGCAGTTCTTC.

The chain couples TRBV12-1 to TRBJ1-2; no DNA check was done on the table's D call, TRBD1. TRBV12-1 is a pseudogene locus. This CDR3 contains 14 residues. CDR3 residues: CASSFEGRADGYTF. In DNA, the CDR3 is TGTGCCAGCAGCTTTGAGGGCAGGGCGGATGGCTACACCTTC.